The rows below give T cell receptor beta chains drawn from one sample of a study of T cell responses to AZD1222 COVID-19 vaccine. Assay used: immunoSEQ multiplex PCR; TCRdb lists only in-frame clones, some missing. This table has around 180,000 clones, 90% appearing once. The specimen comprised peripheral blood, sampled on day 0 of AZD1222 vaccination. These receptors were collected from an adult in good health. Each CDR3 is given with its conserved first and last residue. Fields, in order: V gene, D gene, J gene, CDR3 protein, CDR3 DNA. The D gene is left open where the match is weak.

v_gene: TRBV18; d_gene: -; j_gene: TRBJ1-3; CDR3aa: CASSPTGAVLSGNTIYF; CDR3nt: TGTGCCAGCTCACCAACAGGCGCTGTCCTCTCCGGAAACACCATATATTTT
v_gene: TRBV9; d_gene: -; j_gene: TRBJ2-7; CDR3aa: CASSPRGSEQYF; CDR3nt: TGTGCCAGCAGCCCCAGAGGAAGCGAGCAGTACTTC
v_gene: TRBV11-3; d_gene: TRBD2; j_gene: TRBJ2-1; CDR3aa: CASSLGGLAGGYNEQFF; CDR3nt: TGTGCCAGCAGCTTAGGAGGACTAGCGGGGGGCTACAATGAGCAGTTCTTC
v_gene: TRBV5-8; d_gene: TRBD1; j_gene: TRBJ2-2; CDR3aa: CASSWGDRYTGELFF; CDR3nt: TGTGCCAGCAGTTGGGGGGACAGGTACACCGGGGAGCTGTTTTTT
v_gene: TRBV7-2; d_gene: -; j_gene: TRBJ2-2; CDR3aa: CASSLVSFTGELFF; CDR3nt: TGTGCCAGCAGCTTAGTTTCATTCACCGGGGAGCTGTTTTTT
v_gene: TRBV28; d_gene: -; j_gene: TRBJ2-2; CDR3aa: CASSYRGERAGELFF; CDR3nt: TGTGCCAGCAGTTATCGCGGGGAGAGAGCCGGGGAGCTGTTTTTT
v_gene: TRBV9; d_gene: -; j_gene: TRBJ1-1; CDR3aa: CASSVAMTQNTEAFF; CDR3nt: TGTGCCAGCAGCGTAGCTATGACCCAAAACACTGAAGCTTTCTTT
v_gene: TRBV9; d_gene: TRBD1; j_gene: TRBJ1-6; CDR3aa: CASSARGQTDSPLHF; CDR3nt: TGTGCCAGCAGCGCGAGGGGACAGACAGATTCACCCCTCCACTTT
v_gene: TRBV7-2; d_gene: -; j_gene: TRBJ1-1; CDR3aa: CASSLLGGGGEAFF; CDR3nt: TGTGCCAGCAGCTTATTGGGGGGAGGGGGTGAAGCTTTCTTT
v_gene: TRBV19; d_gene: TRBD2; j_gene: TRBJ2-1; CDR3aa: CASSIVLAADPEQFF; CDR3nt: TGTGCCAGTAGTATAGTACTAGCGGCGGATCCTGAGCAGTTCTTC
v_gene: TRBV27; d_gene: -; j_gene: TRBJ1-3; CDR3aa: CASRSTYSSDTIYF; CDR3nt: TGTGCCAGCAGGTCCACGTACAGTTCGGACACCATATATTTT
v_gene: TRBV18; d_gene: TRBD2; j_gene: TRBJ2-3; CDR3aa: CASSLTGGSDTQYF; CDR3nt: TGTGCCAGCTCACTGACGGGGGGGTCAGATACGCAGTATTTT
v_gene: TRBV23-1; d_gene: -; j_gene: TRBJ1-4; CDR3aa: CASSHPEGWDEKLFF; CDR3nt: TGCGCCAGCAGTCACCCGGAGGGCTGGGATGAAAAACTGTTTTTT
v_gene: TRBV7-2; d_gene: -; j_gene: TRBJ2-3; CDR3aa: CASSLEADTQYF; CDR3nt: TGTGCCAGCAGCTTAGAGGCAGATACGCAGTATTTT